One and the same sample provided the 25 T cell receptor beta chains below, sequenced in a study of blood T cell repertoires in COVID-19 (dated by TCRdb to 2020 to 2022). The library was prepared using the immunoSEQ multiplex PCR assay. Not all clones reach the TCRdb copy of this immuneACCESS table, which keeps in-frame sequences only. Checked studies attribute under half of the gap to unresolved V genes and leave the rest unexplained. This sample holds tens of thousands of clones; about 72% were observed only once. The top ten hold about 7.4% of the sample. The sequenced sample was peripheral blood. The origin of the receptors is an older woman with acute or convalescent COVID-19.

The gene calls are TRBV14 and TRBJ2-5, with TRBD1 matching over 10 bases. The germline V gene encodes CDR1 SGHDN and CDR2 FVKESK. This CDR3 region has 16 residues. V gave up 2 bases and J gave up 1 base; unmatched junction bases: 4. The CDR3 DNA sequence: TGTGCCAGCAGCCAACCGGGACAGGGGCCCCAAGAGACCCAGTACTTC. Its translation is CASSQPGQGPQETQYF. Combining the CDR3 with reference TRBV14 and TRBJ2-5 gives the whole variable domain EAGVTQFPSHSVIEKGQTVTLRCDPISGHDNLYWYRRVMGKEIKFLLHFVKESKQDESGMPNNRFLAERTGGTYSTLKVQPAELEDSGVYFCASSQPGQGPQETQYFGPGTRLLVL.

The chain has TRBV7-2 and TRBJ2-1; 10 bases line up with TRBD2. Germline assignment: CDR1 SGHTA and CDR2 FQGNSA. CDR3 size: 15 residues. V gave up 4 bases and J gave up 6 bases; unmatched junction bases: 6. The CDR3 DNA is TGTGCCAGCAGCTCGCCGCAGCGGGGGGGCAATGAGCAGTTCTTC. It specifies CASSSPQRGGNEQFF.

The V and J genes are TRBV5-4 and TRBJ1-2, with TRBD1 matching over 11 bases. This CDR3 is built from 17 residues. The V and J ends lost 0 bases and 5 bases, in that order; junction bases with no gene match: 9. Germline CDR1 and CDR2: SGHNT and YYREEE (reference sequence). Written as DNA, the CDR3 is TGTGCCAGCAGCTTGGATCTGAGGACAGGGGGCGAATATGGCTACACCTTC. Residues: CASSLDLRTGGEYGYTF.

The chain uses TRBV5-1 and TRBJ1-1; maybe TRBD1 (6 bases). Germline V lookup: CDR1 SGHRS, CDR2 YFSETQ. The CDR3 has 16 residues. V lost 0 bases, J lost 0 bases, and 12 bases lay in between. In DNA form, the CDR3 reads TGCGCCAGCAGCTTGGAATTCCCAGGGGTGAACACTGAAGCTTTCTTT. Translated: CASSLEFPGVNTEAFF.

This clone was seen just once. The chain recombines TRBV27 with TRBJ1-5, with D possibly TRBD1 on 6 matching bases. The germline V gene has CDR1 MNHEY and CDR2 SMNVEV (reference sequence). The ends were cut back, 6 bases at V and 0 bases at J, with 15 bases in the middle. The CDR3 covers 16 residues. This CDR3 is CASRPHRADSNQPQHF. CDR3 sequence (DNA): TGTGCCAGCAGACCTCACAGGGCCGATAGCAATCAGCCCCAGCATTTT.

The chain employs TRBV30 and TRBJ1-1; 8 bases match TRBD1. V gave up 2 bases and J gave up 3 bases; unmatched junction bases: 2. This CDR3 is 13 amino acids long. Germline V CDR1 and CDR2: GTSNPN, SVGIG (reference sequence). The CDR3 DNA reads TGTGCCTGGAGTATGGACAGGGACACTGAAGCTTTCTTT. Protein product: CAWSMDRDTEAFF.

V and J are TRBV20-1 and TRBJ1-5; D might be TRBD1 (5 bases). There are 15 residues in the CDR3. Germline V CDR1 and CDR2: DFQATT, SNEGSKA (reference sequence). Trimming shortened V by 3 bases and J by 2 bases, and 14 bases separated the two germline ends. This CDR3 reads CSASVGPGGNQPQHF. The CDR3 DNA follows: TGCAGTGCTAGTGTGGGGCCGGGGGGCAATCAGCCCCAGCATTTT.

The V gene is TRBV19, the J gene TRBJ2-7, with TRBD2 identical over 10 bases. The CDR3 runs 14 residues. In germline, CDR1 is LNHDA, CDR2 SQIVND (reference sequence). The DNA for the CDR3 is TGTGCTACCGGGACTAGCGTCCTCTCCTACGAGCAGTACTTC. It codes for CATGTSVLSYEQYF.

The V and J genes are TRBV19 and TRBJ2-1; possibly TRBD2 for D (5 bases). V was cut by 2 bases and J by 6 bases, with 11 bases left in between. The germline V gene has CDR1 LNHDA and CDR2 SQIVND (reference sequence). The CDR3 runs to 14 residues. The CDR3 loop reads CASSISLASNEQFF. In DNA, the CDR3 is TGTGCCAGTAGTATAAGTCTAGCCTCCAATGAGCAGTTCTTC.

DNA for the CDR3: TGTGCCAGCAGCTTAGTAGGGCAGGGATACTACGAGCAGTACTTC. Its translation is CASSLVGQGYYEQYF. The chain recombines TRBV7-9 with TRBJ2-7, with a tentative D call TRBD1 (5 bases). This CDR3 is 15 amino acids long. The germline gives CDR1 SEHNR, CDR2 FQNEAQ (reference sequence). The ends were cut back, 1 base at V and 3 bases at J, with 13 bases in the middle.

The chain carries TRBV27 and TRBJ2-1, with D possibly TRBD2 on 6 matching bases. V gave up 5 bases and J gave up 0 bases, with 14 bases separating them. Germline V CDR1 and CDR2: MNHEY, SMNVEV (reference sequence). The CDR3 contains 16 residues. The CDR3 reads CASSPYAGSSYNEQFF. In DNA, the CDR3 is TGTGCCAGCAGTCCTTACGCGGGGAGCTCCTACAATGAGCAGTTCTTC.

V and J are TRBV20-1 and TRBJ2-1; maybe TRBD2 (5 bases). The CDR3 loop spans 16 amino acids. V lost 3 bases and J 0 bases, leaving 15 bases between the germline ends. Looked up from germline, CDR1 is DFQATT and CDR2 is SNEGSKA (reference sequence). CDR3 sequence: CSASIDGEGSYNEQFF. CDR3 sequence (DNA): TGCAGTGCTAGTATTGACGGTGAGGGCTCCTACAATGAGCAGTTCTTC.

V gene TRBV2 combines with J gene TRBJ2-1, with TRBD2 matching over 8 bases. Germline lookup yields CDR1 SNHLY and CDR2 FYNNEI. V dropped 6 bases and J dropped 5; count of bases not matched to a gene: 24. CDR3 length: 20 residues. The CDR3 spells CASRELPGLVTKSTDNEQFF. In DNA form, the CDR3 reads TGTGCCAGCAGAGAACTACCGGGACTAGTAACCAAATCCACCGACAATGAGCAGTTCTTC.

A few counts support this clone. The J gene is TRBJ1-1, the V gene TRBV21-1; TRBD1 is the table's D call, not checked against the DNA. TRBV21-1 is a known pseudogene. The CDR3 covers 15 residues. CDR3 loop: CASSKVYTANTEAFF. The DNA for the CDR3 is TGTGCCAGCAGCAAAGTGTATACAGCGAACACTGAAGCTTTCTTT.

The chain couples TRBV10-2 to TRBJ1-5; TRBD1 agrees at 8 bases. The length of the CDR3 is 17 residues. Germline CDR1 WSHSY, CDR2 SAAADI. The trim removed 3 bases at V and 1 base at J, leaving 8 bases unmatched. DNA of the CDR3: TGCGCCAGCAGTGACGGACAGGGCGGTCTCAGCAATCAGCCCCAGCATTTT. This translates into CASSDGQGGLSNQPQHF.

The V and J genes are TRBV6-5 and TRBJ1-2; 8 positions match TRBD1. This CDR3 comprises 13 residues. Germline CDR1 reads MNHEY; CDR2 reads SVGAGI. Germline trimming cut 5 bases from V and 8 bases from J; bases unmatched to any gene: 7. The CDR3 DNA reads as TGTGCCAGCAGTCCGACAGGGGATTACGGCTACACCTTC. Its translation: CASSPTGDYGYTF.

The sample holds a few counts of this clone. V usage is TRBV5-1 and J usage is TRBJ1-1; a possible D gene is TRBD1 (5 bases). Trimming cost V 0 bases and J 1 base, with 10 bases left between them. The CDR3 runs to 15 residues. From germline, CDR1 is SGHRS and CDR2 YFSETQ. Written as DNA, the CDR3 is TGCGCCAGCAGCTTGGAGGGGCAGGGGAACACTGAAGCTTTCTTT. It codes for CASSLEGQGNTEAFF.

The CDR3 here is CATSDSVAGPQYF. The CDR3 DNA follows: TGTGCCACCAGTGATTCGGTAGCGGGGCCCCAGTACTTC. The gene calls are TRBV24-1 and TRBJ2-5; 8 bases are a match to TRBD2. This CDR3 has 13 residues. V trimming: 2 bases; J trimming: 9 bases; junction bases outside the gene matches: 4. Germline V gene lookup returns CDR1 KGHDR and CDR2 SFDVKD.

CDR3 in DNA: TGTGCCACCAGTGCCCAGATGGACAGGGACGGGGATCAGCCCCAGCATTTT. Protein product: CATSAQMDRDGDQPQHF. This sequence joins TRBV24-1 and TRBJ1-5, with 8 bases matching TRBD1. The germline V gene encodes CDR1 KGHDR and CDR2 SFDVKD. CDR3 length: 17 amino acids. After removal of 5 bases from V and 5 bases from J, the junction contained 13 bases not matched to a gene.

The chain combines TRBV25-1 with TRBJ1-3; D call uncertain. The CDR3 length is 13 residues. V was trimmed by 3 bases and J by 6 bases, leaving 9 bases between them. The germline CDR1 and CDR2 sequences are MGHDK and SYGVNS. The CDR3, as DNA: TGTGCCAGCAGTGATTTAGAGGAAAACACCATATATTTT. It is translated as CASSDLEENTIYF.

This clone has only a few counts. The chain joins TRBV4-2 to TRBJ2-2; the D gene is possibly TRBD2 (5 bases). With 0 bases removed from V and 5 bases from J, the gap between germline ends came to 7 bases. The CDR3 has 14 residues. The V gene's germline CDR1 is LGHNA and CDR2 YNFKEQ. Written as DNA, the CDR3 is TGTGCCAGCAGCCAAGACCCGGGGACCGGGGAGCTGTTTTTT. Translated, it gives CASSQDPGTGELFF.

This sequence joins TRBV6-5 and TRBJ2-7; 7 nucleotides align to TRBD1. The CDR3 extends over 14 amino acids. The germline V gene encodes CDR1 MNHEY and CDR2 SVGAGI. J lost 4 bases, V lost 6 bases, and 9 bases had no gene match. As DNA, the CDR3 is TGTGCCAGCAGCCGATCCGGGACAGAGTACGAGCAGTACTTC. It specifies CASSRSGTEYEQYF.

In this sample, this clone turned up once. The rearrangement links TRBV5-1 to TRBJ1-1; tentatively, D is TRBD1 (5 bases). This CDR3 is 15 amino acids long. Deletions cut 0 bases from V and 6 bases from J, with 15 bases between. Germline V gene data show CDR1 as SGHRS and CDR2 as YFSETQ. This chain's CDR3 is CASSLGTPQEAEAFF. The DNA for the CDR3 is TGCGCCAGCAGCTTGGGGACACCCCAAGAAGCTGAAGCTTTCTTT.

The chain is built from TRBV29-1 and TRBJ1-2; D not certain. CDR3 length: 12 residues. The V end lost 3 bases, the J end lost 4 bases, and 9 bases lay between the germline ends. From germline, CDR1 is SQVTM and CDR2 ANQGSEA. CDR3 DNA sequence: TGCAGCGTTGATCAGGAGGCCTATGGCTACACCTTC. This sequence encodes CSVDQEAYGYTF.

The chain couples TRBV10-3 to TRBJ2-3; a possible D gene is TRBD2 (5 bases). The CDR3 is 14 amino acids. V gave up 4 bases and J gave up 0 bases, with 8 bases separating them. The germline V gene has CDR1 ENHRY and CDR2 SYGVKD. CDR3 protein: CAISGRTSTDTQYF. CDR3 sequence (DNA): TGTGCCATCAGTGGGCGGACTAGCACAGATACGCAGTATTTT.